This is a list of T cell receptor beta chains from one sample in a study of OX40 agonist ivuxolimab in advanced cancers. Sequencing was performed with immunoSEQ multiplex PCR; in TCRdb, only in-frame clones are kept and a portion is missing. This table holds more than 10,000 clones, roughly 90% found once. The input for sequencing was CD4+ or CD8+ T cells sorted from blood, taken in a trial of the OX40 agonist ivuxolimab. These receptor sequences come from an adult with an advanced solid tumor such as melanoma, head and neck, liver or kidney cancer. Both conserved end residues are part of each CDR3. D genes are given only for firm matches. Size tells how often a clone was seen (once, few, many) or the class of an expanded clone, and some rows leave it out.

-	-	TRBJ2-1	TRBV7-9	CASSSQRLAVDEQFF	TGTGCCAGCAGCTCCCAGAGGCTAGCCGTCGATGAGCAGTTCTTC
-	-	TRBJ2-2	TRBV19	CASSIVAGELFF	TGTGCCAGTAGTATTGTGGCCGGGGAGCTGTTTTTT
-	TRBD1	TRBJ1-3	TRBV2	CASSEAGTVSSGNTIYF	TGTGCCAGCAGTGAAGCTGGGACAGTGAGCTCTGGAAACACCATATATTTT
-	TRBD2	TRBJ2-7	TRBV30	CAWRRSGRGGLPLKGEQYF	TGTGCCTGGAGAAGAAGCGGGCGGGGGGGCCTCCCCTTAAAGGGCGAGCAGTACTTC
once	-	TRBJ2-1	TRBV29-1	CSATGGPVAGASNEQFF	TGCAGCGCCACAGGGGGACCGGTAGCGGGAGCGAGCAATGAGCAGTTCTTC
-	-	TRBJ1-1	TRBV5-6	CASSLGTGPAEAFF	TGTGCCAGCAGCTTGGGTACAGGGCCTGCTGAAGCTTTCTTT
-	-	TRBJ1-1	TRBV4-1	CASSQDKYLLSTHEAFF	TGCGCCAGCAGCCAAGACAAATACTTACTCTCAACCCATGAAGCTTTCTTT
-	-	TRBJ1-2	TRBV4-1	CASSQGPGQDGLFYGYTF	TGCGCCAGCAGCCAGGGACCCGGGCAAGATGGGTTATTTTATGGCTACACCTTC
-	-	TRBJ2-1	TRBV7-8	CASSLAAGREQFF	TGTGCCAGCAGCTTAGCGGCAGGGAGGGAGCAGTTCTTC
-	-	TRBJ2-7	TRBV28	CASSFEGLTYEQYF	TGTGCCAGCAGTTTTGAGGGACTTACCTACGAGCAGTACTTC
once	TRBD2	TRBJ2-5	TRBV9	CASSVGIAGSTETQYF	TGTGCCAGCAGCGTAGGGATAGCGGGGTCAACAGAGACCCAGTACTTC
-	TRBD2	TRBJ2-1	TRBV4-1	CASSPVAGRTYNEQFF	TGCGCCAGCAGCCCCGTAGCGGGAAGGACGTACAATGAGCAGTTCTTC
-	TRBD1	TRBJ2-7	TRBV6-1	CASSPRDRAYEQYF	TGTGCCAGCAGTCCCCGGGACAGAGCTTACGAGCAGTACTTC
once	TRBD2	TRBJ2-1	TRBV30	CAWSGGLAGFYNEQFF	TGTGCCTGGAGTGGGGGGCTAGCGGGATTCTACAATGAGCAGTTCTTC
-	TRBD2	TRBJ2-2	TRBV19	CASIGLAGAGELFF	TGTGCCAGTATAGGGTTAGCGGGAGCCGGGGAGCTGTTTTTT
-	-	TRBJ2-5	TRBV7-9	CASSIVRGTGETQYF	TGTGCCAGCAGCATCGTGAGAGGCACCGGGGAGACCCAGTACTTC
-	TRBD2	TRBJ2-1	TRBV10-1	CASSLHLLAACYNEQFF	TGCGCCAGCAGTCTCCACCTACTAGCGGCATGCTACAATGAGCAGTTCTTC
-	-	TRBJ1-1	TRBV19	CASLGVRENTEAFF	TGTGCCAGTTTGGGGGTGAGGGAGAACACTGAAGCTTTCTTT
-	-	TRBJ2-1	TRBV7-9	CASRGVGGGPINEQFF	TGTGCCAGCAGGGGCGTGGGAGGAGGGCCGATCAATGAGCAGTTCTTC
-	-	TRBJ2-3	TRBV15	CATSRDRESDTQYF	TGTGCCACCAGCAGAGATAGGGAATCTGATACGCAGTATTTT
-	-	TRBJ2-1	TRBV2	CASSGAHNEQFF	TGTGCCAGCAGCGGGGCCCACAATGAGCAGTTCTTC
few	TRBD1	TRBJ2-1	TRBV4-3	CASSQDRETGGSKFF	TGCGCCAGCAGCCAAGATCGAGAGACAGGGGGCTCTAAGTTCTTC
-	-	TRBJ2-7	TRBV5-7	CASSLDSYSYEQYF	TGTGCCAGCAGCTTGGATTCGTACTCCTACGAGCAGTACTTC
-	-	TRBJ2-7	TRBV4-3	CASSLVAGSSYEQYF	TGCGCCAGCAGCCTCGTAGCCGGTAGCTCCTACGAGCAGTACTTC
once	-	TRBJ2-7	TRBV6-5	CASTSTGIHEQYF	TGTGCCAGCACATCCACAGGGATCCACGAGCAGTACTTC
-	-	TRBJ1-2	TRBV7-6	CASSSGGDYGYTF	TGTGCCAGCAGCTCCGGGGGGGACTATGGCTACACCTTC
-	-	TRBJ1-2	TRBV6-5	CASSYKGNYGYTF	TGTGCCAGCAGTTACAAGGGTAACTATGGCTACACCTTC
-	-	TRBJ2-6	TRBV4-1	CASSRVNSGANVLTF	TGCGCCAGCAGCCGGGTGAACTCTGGGGCCAACGTCCTGACTTTC
-	TRBD1	TRBJ1-2	TRBV12-5	CASGPDRGHGYTF	TGTGCTAGTGGTCCCGACAGGGGCCATGGCTACACCTTC
-	-	TRBJ1-1	TRBV27	CASSLSGSMNTEAFF	TGTGCCAGCAGTTTATCGGGCAGCATGAACACTGAAGCTTTCTTT
-	-	TRBJ2-7	TRBV6-5	CASSLQDPGGVEQYF	TGTGCCAGCAGTTTGCAAGACCCAGGGGGGGTCGAGCAGTACTTC
-	-	TRBJ2-2	TRBV5-6	CASSPNWRNTGELFF	TGTGCCAGCAGCCCCAATTGGAGGAACACCGGGGAGCTGTTTTTT
-	TRBD2	TRBJ2-7	TRBV6-1	CASSLTTSGVREQYF	TGTGCCAGCAGTTTGACAACTAGCGGGGTCCGCGAGCAGTACTTC
-	-	TRBJ2-3	TRBV9	CASSALRGATDTQYF	TGTGCCAGCAGCGCACTCCGCGGGGCCACAGATACGCAGTATTTT
-	TRBD2	TRBJ2-3	TRBV2	CASLAGASDTQYF	TGTGCCAGCCTAGCGGGAGCTTCAGATACGCAGTATTTT
-	TRBD2	TRBJ2-3	TRBV10-1	CASSESLAGGPGTDTQYF	TGCGCCAGCAGTGAGTCTCTAGCGGGAGGGCCCGGCACAGATACGCAGTATTTT
-	TRBD2	TRBJ2-1	TRBV2	CASAGTSGSNEQFF	TGTGCCAGCGCGGGGACTAGCGGGAGTAATGAGCAGTTCTTC
-	-	TRBJ2-7	TRBV5-6	CASSLGDAGPYYAQYF	TGTGCCAGCAGCTTGGGTGATGCGGGGCCCTACTACGCGCAGTACTTC
-	TRBD2	TRBJ2-1	TRBV2	CASEGIAGENEQFF	TGTGCCAGCGAAGGGATAGCGGGGGAGAATGAGCAGTTCTTC
-	-	TRBJ2-1	TRBV30	CASSSGDFYNEQFF	TGTGCCTCATCAAGTGGCGACTTCTACAATGAGCAGTTCTTC
-	TRBD2	TRBJ2-1	TRBV7-3	CASSSGLAGPYNEQFF	TGTGCCAGCAGCTCTGGACTAGCGGGGCCATACAATGAGCAGTTCTTC
-	TRBD2	TRBJ2-7	TRBV19	CASSIWLGGSYEQYF	TGTGCCAGTAGTATCTGGTTGGGGGGGTCCTACGAGCAGTACTTC
-	-	TRBJ2-3	TRBV11-2	CASSLYGRGPDTQYF	TGTGCCAGCAGCTTATACGGCCGGGGGCCAGATACGCAGTATTTT
medium-sized	-	TRBJ2-7	TRBV7-3	CASSLTGLNEQYF	TGTGCCAGCAGCTTAACGGGTCTGAACGAGCAGTACTTC
-	-	TRBJ2-7	TRBV19	CASSIDLGGGGTYEQYF	TGTGCCAGTAGTATAGATCTGGGCGGCGGCGGGACCTACGAGCAGTACTTC
-	-	TRBJ1-6	TRBV4-2	CASSLGEGKNSPLHF	TGTGCCAGCAGCCTAGGGGAGGGTAAGAATTCACCCCTCCACTTT
-	-	TRBJ1-5	TRBV6-5	CASREFSNQPQHF	TGTGCCAGCAGGGAGTTTAGCAATCAGCCCCAGCATTTT
-	TRBD1	TRBJ2-2	TRBV4-3	CASGQEGDRGEGTGELFF	TGCGCCAGCGGCCAAGAAGGGGACAGGGGAGAGGGCACCGGGGAGCTGTTTTTT
once	TRBD2	TRBJ2-3	TRBV4-3	CASSQYSGGAGTDTQYF	TGCGCCAGCAGCCAGTATAGCGGGGGGGCAGGCACAGATACGCAGTATTTT
-	TRBD1	TRBJ1-2	TRBV25-1	CASSERDRPVNYGYTF	TGTGCCAGCAGTGAGCGGGACAGGCCGGTGAACTATGGCTACACCTTC
-	-	TRBJ2-5	TRBV12-5	CAGGLATHRETQYF	TGTGCTGGTGGTTTGGCCACACACCGAGAGACCCAGTACTTC
once	-	TRBJ1-3	TRBV4-1	CASSQDEVIPTHSGNTIYF	TGCGCCAGCAGCCAAGATGAGGTTATCCCTACCCACTCTGGAAACACCATATATTTT
-	-	TRBJ2-5	TRBV7-2	CASSLLTRSQETQYF	TGTGCCAGCAGCCTTCTCACTAGATCTCAAGAGACCCAGTACTTC
-	TRBD1	TRBJ1-2	TRBV7-9	CASSPRTGGDGYTF	TGTGCCAGCAGCCCCCGGACAGGGGGGGATGGCTACACCTTC